The present T cell receptor beta chain was sequenced within a study of blood T cells in healthy people across ages. With a J-beta primer mix and a sample-barcoded 5' primer, a second PCR ran 7 to 11 cycles. Every cDNA molecule bore a tag from a template-switch adaptor containing 12 random nucleotides. MiXCR, applied by TCRdb to the 5' RACE reads, yields one record per CDR3 protein. The top ten hold about 10% of the sample, which has about 1.6 million distinct CDR3 sequences, about 35% seen once. The CDR3 contains 15 residues. The V end was cut by 5 bases, the J end by 0 bases, with 11 bases between. The germline CDR1 and CDR2 sequences are MRHNA and SNTAGT. For this clonotype: Its antigen is not known.

Notes on the study in general: Naive and antigen-experienced cells were not separated, limiting conclusive comparison.

In each sample, at least 6 million PBMCs were isolated. Sequenced sample: blood. This clonotype originated in a woman in her twenties or thirties in good health. The J gene is TRBJ2-1, the V gene TRBV6-4; D is undetermined. The CDR3 bases are TGTGCCAGCAGTTACACCCTAAGCTCCTACAATGAGCAGTTCTTC. It translates to CASSYTLSSYNEQFF.